The entry below describes one T cell receptor (beta chain). Its antigen is not identified. The CDR3 has 15 residues. V was cut by 0 bases and J by 0 bases, with 8 bases left in between. Germline V gene lookup returns CDR1 LGHNA and CDR2 YNFKEQ. This record comes from a study of OX40 agonist ivuxolimab in advanced cancers. At the level of the study: It was ivuxolimab, an agonistic anti-OX40 (CD134) antibody, that patients were treated with. Patients received intravenous ivuxolimab every 2 weeks at 0.01 to 10 mg/kg. Earlier treatment with anti-PD-1, anti-PD-L1 or anti-CTLA-4 was permitted, and approximately 38% had received some. Broader study findings: Undetermined was the antigen specificity of the expanded peripheral T cells.

Data came from immunoSEQ multiplex PCR; TCRdb stores just in-frame clones and leaves some out. The table shows around 84,000 clones, with more than 70% occurring only once. The J gene is TRBJ1-1, the V gene TRBV4-2, with a possible D match to TRBD1 (6 bases). This sequence was found in an adult with an advanced solid tumor such as melanoma, head and neck, liver or kidney cancer. Here the sequenced sample was CD4+ or CD8+ T cells sorted from blood, taken in a trial of the OX40 agonist ivuxolimab. For the CDR3, the DNA is TGTGCCAGCAGCCAAGAGGGGGCGCTGAACACTGAAGCTTTCTTT. Its translation: CASSQEGALNTEAFF.